This T cell receptor beta chain was profiled in a study of shared clonotypes between healthy human individuals. The J segment lost 4 bases and the V segment lost 1 base, leaving 6 bases of the junction unmatched. The CDR3 runs 15 residues. CDR1 and CDR2 (germline): SQVTM, ANQGSEA. The table came from immunoSEQ multiplex PCR; TCRdb's copy has only in-frame clones and leaves some out. The sample shows roughly 2.5 million clones, more than 80% of them seen only once. Material for sequencing was naive CD4+ T cells sorted from blood. Subset meaning: CD45RA+ positively selected. This clonotype was obtained from a young man in good health. The genes are TRBV29-1 and TRBJ2-3; 9 bases line up with TRBD1. Here the CDR3 DNA reads TGCAGCGTTGAAGTGGGGACAGGGAGGGCAGATACGCAGTATTTT. Protein: CSVEVGTGRADTQYF.